The clone carrying this TCR beta chain has ten or more counts. Its specificity is unknown. PBMCs stemmed from 9 to 10 ml of fresh peripheral blood. The sample comes from a study of Graves' ophthalmopathy and Graves' hyperthyroidism. The study amplified TCR beta CDR3 regions using RNA transcripts. After a first-round RT-PCR with HTBI primers, a second-round multiplex PCR was run. TCRdb ran MiXCR on the multiplex PCR reads and lists one entry per CDR3 protein. The sample lists over 150,000 distinct CDR3 sequences, 30% to 45% occurring once. The CDR3 runs to 16 residues. V lost 4 bases to trimming and J lost 0 bases; unmatched junction nucleotides: 9. General study results and limits: Ophthalmopathy could be told apart from stable hyperthyroidism by a 13-signature model (about 88% sensitivity, around 84% specificity).

The sample consisted of peripheral blood. The sequence was collected from a woman in her 40s with Graves' ophthalmopathy. The rearrangement links TRBV12-3 or TRBV12-4 to TRBJ2-7, with 7 bases matching TRBD1. This chain's CDR3 is CASSSPTGPLSYEQYF. CDR3 DNA sequence: TGTGCCAGCAGTTCCCCGACAGGGCCTCTCTCCTACGAGCAGTACTTC.